The clone carrying this T cell receptor (beta chain) showed up just a few times. Its antigen is currently unknown. The V end lost 2 bases, the J end lost 7 bases, and 7 bases lay between the germline ends. This CDR3 is built from 12 residues. The V gene's germline CDR1 is SNHLY and CDR2 FYNNEI. This entry is derived from a study of beta chain features in type 1 diabetes. Across the whole study: Sorted cell examination encompassed around 100,000,000 cells across all samples. General study findings and limits: TCRB CDR3 length was moderately but significantly reduced in all four CD4+ subsets of Type 1 diabetes patients.

Sequenced material consisted of expressed TCRB transcripts (all of the isolated RNA was reverse transcribed). Generated by immunoSEQ multiplex PCR, the TCRdb table keeps only in-frame clones and is missing some. The repertoire holds hundreds of thousands of clones, with approximately 11% as singletons. This chain links TRBV2 with TRBJ2-3; D ambiguous. Input material: naive CD4+ T cells from blood. The origin of this receptor is a man younger than 40 with type 1 diabetes. For the CDR3, the DNA is TGTGCCAGCAGTGAATCCGTTTATACGCAGTATTTT. Residues: CASSESVYTQYF. The full variable domain, rest sourced from reference TRBV2 and TRBJ2-3, is EPEVTQTPSHQVTQMGQEVILRCVPISNHLYFYWYRQILGQKVEFLVSFYNNEISEKSEIFDDQFSVERPDGSNFTLKIRSTKLEDSAMYFCASSESVYTQYFGPGTRLTVL.